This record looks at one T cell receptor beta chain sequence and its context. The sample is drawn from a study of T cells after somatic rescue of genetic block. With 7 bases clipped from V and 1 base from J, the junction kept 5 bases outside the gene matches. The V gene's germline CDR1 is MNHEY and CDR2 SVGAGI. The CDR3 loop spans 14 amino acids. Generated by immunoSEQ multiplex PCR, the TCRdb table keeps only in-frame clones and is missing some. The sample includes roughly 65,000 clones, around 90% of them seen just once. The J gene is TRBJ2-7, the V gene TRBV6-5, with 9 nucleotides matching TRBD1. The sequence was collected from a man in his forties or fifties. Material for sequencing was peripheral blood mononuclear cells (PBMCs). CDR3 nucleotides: TGTGCCAGCAACAGACAGGGGGGTTCCTACGAGCAGTACTTC. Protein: CASNRQGGSYEQYF.